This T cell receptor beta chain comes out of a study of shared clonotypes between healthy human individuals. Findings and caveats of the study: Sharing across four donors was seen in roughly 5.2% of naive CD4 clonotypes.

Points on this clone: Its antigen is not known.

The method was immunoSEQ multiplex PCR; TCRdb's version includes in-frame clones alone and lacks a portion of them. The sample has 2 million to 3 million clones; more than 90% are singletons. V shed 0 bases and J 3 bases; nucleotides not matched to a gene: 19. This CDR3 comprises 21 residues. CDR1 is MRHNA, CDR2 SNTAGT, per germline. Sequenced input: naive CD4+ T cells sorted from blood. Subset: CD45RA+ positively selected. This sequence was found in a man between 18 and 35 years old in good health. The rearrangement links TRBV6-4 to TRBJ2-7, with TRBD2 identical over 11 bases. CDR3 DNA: TGTGCCAGCAGTGACTCGATGAGGGGGCCACCTAGCGGGAGGACCAGCTACGAGCAGTACTTC. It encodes CASSDSMRGPPSGRTSYEQYF.